This passage covers 26 T cell receptor beta chains from one sample sequenced in a study of blood T cell repertoires in COVID-19. The protocol was immunoSEQ multiplex PCR, while the TCRdb copy is restricted to in-frame clones and leaves out a portion. The sample includes under 250,000 clones, around 83% of them seen just once. Sequenced: peripheral blood. These receptors were taken from a man aged 80 or over with acute or convalescent COVID-19.

The V call is TRBV3-1 (or the pseudogene TRBV3-2), the J call TRBJ2-6, with TRBD1 matching over 9 bases. The CDR3 is made up of 18 amino acids. The ends lost 7 bases at V and 1 base at J; junction bases unmatched: 11. The germline V gene has CDR1 LGHDT and CDR2 YNNKEL (reference sequence). This CDR3 is CASTPGQGLKSGANVLTF. Here the CDR3 DNA reads TGTGCCAGCACCCCGGGACAGGGCCTCAAGTCTGGGGCCAACGTCCTGACTTTC.

V and J are TRBV5-8 and TRBJ1-2, with D perhaps matching TRBD1 (5 bases). Per germline, CDR1 SGHTS and CDR2 YDEGEE. The V gene lost 4 bases and the J gene lost 2 bases, with 15 bases spanning the gap. The CDR3 runs to 15 residues. This chain's CDR3 is CASSRFQGLNYGYTF. DNA for the CDR3: TGTGCCAGCAGCCGTTTCCAGGGACTAAACTATGGCTACACCTTC.

The rearrangement links TRBV6-2 or TRBV6-3 to TRBJ2-5; weak D call: TRBD2 (5 bases). CDR1 is MNHEY and CDR2 is SVGEGT in the germline V gene. Trimming removed 2 bases at V and 5 bases at J, with 15 bases between. The CDR3 is made up of 15 amino acids. The CDR3 sequence is CASSYVGAGGETQYF. The DNA of the CDR3 is TGTGCCAGCAGTTACGTGGGAGCCGGTGGGGAGACCCAGTACTTC.

This clone was seen just once. The chain employs TRBV3-1 (or the pseudogene TRBV3-2) and TRBJ2-7; 13 positions match TRBD2. The CDR3 sequence is 17 residues long. Trimming took 6 bases from V and 5 from J; bases not matched to a gene: 13. Germline loops: CDR1 LGHDT, CDR2 YNNKEL (reference sequence). CDR3 residues: CASSPGTSGTSRHEQYF. CDR3 nucleotide sequence: TGTGCCAGCAGTCCGGGGACTAGCGGGACCAGTCGTCACGAGCAGTACTTC.

The J gene is TRBJ2-3, the V gene TRBV15; 11 bases are shared with TRBD2. Per germline, CDR1 LNHNV and CDR2 YYDKDF (reference sequence). The CDR3 sequence is 17 residues long. V lost 0 bases to trimming and J lost 2 bases; unmatched junction nucleotides: 4. For the CDR3, the DNA is TGTGCCACCAGCAGAGACCGGGGACTAGCGGTCACAGATACGCAGTATTTT. This encodes CATSRDRGLAVTDTQYF.

The chain couples TRBV25-1 to TRBJ2-7; 9 bases fit TRBD1. This CDR3 region has 15 residues. The V gene end was trimmed by 6 bases and the J gene end by 5 bases; junction bases not matched to a gene: 11. Germline-derived CDR1 and CDR2 are MGHDK and SYGVNS. CDR3 DNA: TGTGCCAGCAGCCTTAGACAGGGGGTTAACGACGAGCAGTACTTC. Translated: CASSLRQGVNDEQYF.

The rearrangement uses TRBV6-5 and TRBJ1-3; the match to TRBD1 covers 7 bases. The germline CDR1 and CDR2 sequences are MNHEY and SVGAGI. The V gene end was trimmed by 7 bases and the J gene end by 0 bases; junction bases not matched to a gene: 3. This CDR3 comprises 14 residues. CDR3 sequence reads: CASTGGSSGNTIYF. The DNA of the CDR3 is TGTGCCAGCACAGGGGGGAGCTCTGGAAACACCATATATTTT.

The rearrangement links TRBV7-6 to TRBJ1-3; 7 bases are a match to TRBD1. The V segment lost 4 bases and the J segment 0 bases; nucleotides outside the gene matches: 6. Germline V gene lookup returns CDR1 SGHVS and CDR2 FNYEAQ. The CDR3 has 16 amino acids. DNA of the CDR3: TGTGCCAGCAGCTACCGGGACAGAATCTCTGGAAACACCATATATTTT. It codes for CASSYRDRISGNTIYF.

In DNA form, the CDR3 reads TGTGCCATCAGTGGCCGACAGGGGAGGGAGGAGACCCAGTACTTC. Amino acid sequence: CAISGRQGREETQYF. The rearrangement uses TRBV10-3 and TRBJ2-5; D possibly corresponds to TRBD1 (8 bases). The germline V and J ends were trimmed by 4 bases and 5 bases, with 17 bases remaining between them. CDR1 and CDR2 from the germline V gene are ENHRY and SYGVKD. The CDR3 contains 15 residues.

V usage is TRBV5-1 and J usage is TRBJ2-1; tentatively, D is TRBD1 (6 bases). This CDR3 region has 14 residues. Germline V gives CDR1 SGHRS, CDR2 YFSETQ. V lost 4 bases and J lost 7, with 15 bases in between. This chain's CDR3 is CASSGLGHGNEQFF. The CDR3 DNA follows: TGCGCCAGCAGCGGCTTGGGACATGGTAATGAGCAGTTCTTC. The whole variable domain, filled in from reference TRBV5-1 and TRBJ2-1, reads KAGVTQTPRYLIKTRGQQVTLSCSPISGHRSVSWYQQTPGQGLQFLFEYFSETQRNKGNFPGRFSGRQFSNSRSEMNVSTLELGDSALYLCASSGLGHGNEQFFGPGTRLTVL.

The chain couples TRBV28 to TRBJ2-7; 8 nucleotides agree with TRBD1. Germline loops: CDR1 MDHEN, CDR2 SYDVKM. Unmatched junction bases numbered 2, after V lost 7 bases and J lost 3 bases. This CDR3 region has 12 residues. For the CDR3, the DNA is TGTGCCAGCAATGGACAGGGCTACGAGCAGTACTTC. Its protein is CASNGQGYEQYF.

Note on this clone: Different DNA sequences within this sample yield the same CDR3. V is TRBV7-9 and J is TRBJ1-1; weak D call: TRBD1 (5 bases). Germline CDR1 and CDR2: SEHNR and FQNEAQ (reference sequence). This CDR3 is 13 amino acids long. V lost 3 bases to trimming and J lost 1 base, with 6 bases between them. The CDR3 region is CASSFQGNTEAFF. The CDR3 nucleotides are TGTGCCAGCAGCTTTCAGGGGAACACTGAAGCTTTCTTT.

V is TRBV5-1 and J is TRBJ2-7; 13 nucleotides match TRBD2. V was clipped by 2 bases and J by 2 bases; unmatched bases: 1. CDR3 length: 15 amino acids. Per germline, CDR1 SGHRS and CDR2 YFSETQ. The CDR3 sequence is CASSFGLAGAYEQYF. The CDR3 DNA is TGCGCCAGCAGCTTTGGACTAGCGGGGGCCTACGAGCAGTACTTC. Based on the CDR3 plus reference TRBV5-1 and TRBJ2-7, the full variable domain is KAGVTQTPRYLIKTRGQQVTLSCSPISGHRSVSWYQQTPGQGLQFLFEYFSETQRNKGNFPGRFSGRQFSNSRSEMNVSTLELGDSALYLCASSFGLAGAYEQYFGPGTRLTVT.

This chain's CDR3 is CASSAGGQGKGYTF. Written as DNA, the CDR3 is TGTGCCAGCAGCGCTGGGGGACAGGGGAAAGGCTACACCTTC. The chain recombines TRBV7-8 with TRBJ1-2; 10 nucleotides agree with TRBD1. The CDR3 is 14 residues long. Unmatched junction bases numbered 8, after V lost 5 bases and J lost 8 bases. Germline V CDR1 and CDR2: SGHVS, FQNEAQ.

The gene calls are TRBV5-5 and TRBJ1-2; the D is unclear. The germline V gene encodes CDR1 SGHKS and CDR2 YYEKEE (reference sequence). CDR3 size: 15 residues. V dropped 6 bases and J dropped 2 bases, with 17 bases sitting between them. CDR3 sequence: CASTREIRFNYGYTF. CDR3 in DNA: TGTGCCAGCACTCGGGAGATACGATTCAACTATGGCTACACCTTC. The complete variable domain, with remaining parts taken from reference TRBV5-5 and TRBJ1-2, reads DAGVTQSPTHLIKTRGQQVTLRCSPISGHKSVSWYQQVLGQGPQFIFQYYEKEERGRGNFPDRFSARQFPNYSSELNVNALLLGDSALYLCASTREIRFNYGYTFGSGTRLTVV.

This chain links TRBV5-1 with TRBJ1-1; 7 nucleotides match TRBD1. V lost 5 bases to trimming and J lost 4 bases; unmatched junction nucleotides: 8. This CDR3 is built from 14 residues. CDR1 and CDR2 (germline): SGHRS, YFSETQ. The DNA of the CDR3 is TGCGCCAGCAGTTGGACAGGACCTACCACTGAAGCTTTCTTT. Translating gives CASSWTGPTTEAFF.

The V call is TRBV19, the J call TRBJ2-1, with 10 bases identical to TRBD1. The V segment lost 2 bases and the J segment 7 bases; nucleotides outside the gene matches: 11. Germline V CDR1 and CDR2: LNHDA, SQIVND (reference sequence). The length of the CDR3 is 17 residues. CDR3 sequence: CASSINTGTGDRNEQFF. In nucleotides, the CDR3 is TGTGCCAGTAGTATAAATACCGGGACAGGGGATAGAAATGAGCAGTTCTTC.

A single count supports this clone. The rearrangement joins TRBV2 to TRBJ1-1, with 9 bases lining up with TRBD1. Per the germline V gene, CDR1 is SNHLY and CDR2 is FYNNEI. With 4 bases clipped from V and 3 bases from J, the junction kept 3 bases outside the gene matches. This CDR3 comprises 14 residues. CDR3 bases: TGTGCCAGCAGTGCCTGGGACAGGGACACTGAAGCTTTCTTT. Protein: CASSAWDRDTEAFF.

The chain recombines TRBV6-6 with TRBJ2-3, with 7 bases lining up with TRBD1. V shed 7 bases and J 4 bases; nucleotides not matched to a gene: 5. The CDR3 length is 13 residues. The germline gives CDR1 MNHNY, CDR2 SVGAGI (reference sequence). Here the CDR3 reads CASNRGRADTQYF. The CDR3 nucleotides read TGTGCCAGCAACAGGGGTAGGGCAGATACGCAGTATTTT.

This chain links TRBV5-4 with TRBJ1-2; D gene unclear. Trimming removed 2 bases from V and 0 bases from J, with 11 bases in between. The germline CDR1 and CDR2 sequences are SGHNT and YYREEE (reference sequence). The CDR3 has 15 residues. The CDR3 DNA reads as TGTGCCAGCAGCTTTAGACTAAGAGCTAACTATGGCTACACCTTC. Amino acids: CASSFRLRANYGYTF.

In its sample, this clone was seen once. The chain carries TRBV30 and TRBJ2-7; TRBD1 might be the D (6 bases). Deletions cut 2 bases from V and 6 bases from J, with 14 bases between. The CDR3 loop spans 13 amino acids. Germline V gene sequence: CDR1 GTSNPN, CDR2 SVGIG (reference sequence). This CDR3 reads CAWSYRVLAEQYF. The CDR3 bases are TGTGCCTGGAGTTACAGGGTACTCGCCGAGCAGTACTTC.

The chain employs TRBV9 and TRBJ2-7; 9 bases fit TRBD1. V was clipped by 3 bases and J by 0 bases; unmatched bases: 4. The germline gives CDR1 SGDLS, CDR2 YYNGEE. This CDR3 is 15 amino acids long. The CDR3 reads CASSAGTGFSYEQYF. In nucleotides, the CDR3 is TGTGCCAGCAGCGCAGGGACAGGGTTCTCCTACGAGCAGTACTTC.

The chain joins TRBV28 to TRBJ1-4; 8 bases match TRBD1. The CDR3 loop spans 16 amino acids. V shed 1 base and J 8 bases; nucleotides not matched to a gene: 9. Germline-derived CDR1 and CDR2 are MDHEN and SYDVKM. CDR3 sequence (DNA): TGTGCCAGCAGTTTATCCTCCCAGGGGGCCAGAGAAAAACTGTTTTTT. Encoded protein: CASSLSSQGAREKLFF.

V is TRBV5-1 and J is TRBJ2-7; a weak D match, TRBD1 (6 bases). The ends were cut back, 3 bases at V and 2 bases at J, with 12 bases in the middle. The CDR3 runs to 14 residues. Per the germline V gene, CDR1 is SGHRS and CDR2 is YFSETQ. The CDR3 DNA sequence: TGCGCCAGCAGCTCCACAGGGACCCCCTACGAGCAGTACTTC. Its translation: CASSSTGTPYEQYF.

V gene TRBV18 combines with J gene TRBJ2-2, with 7 bases identical to TRBD1. Trimming took 3 bases from V and 2 from J; bases not matched to a gene: 9. The CDR3 spans 17 residues. The germline V gene has CDR1 KGHSH and CDR2 LQKENI. As DNA, the CDR3 is TGTGCCAGCTCACCGATCGGGACAGATTCAAACACCGGGGAGCTGTTTTTT. Translated: CASSPIGTDSNTGELFF.

This clone was detected ten times or more. The chain is built from TRBV19 and TRBJ2-7, with TRBD1 matching 7 bases. Germline trimming cut 3 bases from V and 6 bases from J; bases unmatched to any gene: 8. CDR3 size: 14 residues. The germline gives CDR1 LNHDA, CDR2 SQIVND (reference sequence). The CDR3 sequence is CASSITDRAIEQYF. In nucleotides, the CDR3 is TGTGCCAGTAGTATTACTGACAGGGCGATCGAGCAGTACTTC.